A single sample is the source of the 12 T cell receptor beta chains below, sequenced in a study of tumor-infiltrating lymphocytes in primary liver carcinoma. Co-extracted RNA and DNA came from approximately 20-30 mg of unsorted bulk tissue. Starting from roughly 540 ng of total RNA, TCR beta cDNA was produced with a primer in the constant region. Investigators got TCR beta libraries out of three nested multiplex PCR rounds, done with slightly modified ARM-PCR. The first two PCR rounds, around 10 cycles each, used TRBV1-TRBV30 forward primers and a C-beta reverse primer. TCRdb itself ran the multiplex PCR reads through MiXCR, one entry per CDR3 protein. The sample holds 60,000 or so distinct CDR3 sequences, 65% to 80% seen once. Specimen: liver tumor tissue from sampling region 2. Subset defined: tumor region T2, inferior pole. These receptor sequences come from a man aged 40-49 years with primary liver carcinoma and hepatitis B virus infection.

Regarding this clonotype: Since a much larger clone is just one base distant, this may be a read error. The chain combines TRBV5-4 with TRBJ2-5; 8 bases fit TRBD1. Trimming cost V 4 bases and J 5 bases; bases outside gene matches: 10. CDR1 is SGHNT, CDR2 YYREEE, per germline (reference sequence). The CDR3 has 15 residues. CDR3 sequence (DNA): TGTGCCAGCAGCGGTCAGGGGGCAACCGGGGAGACCCAGTACTTC. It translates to CASSGQGATGETQYF.

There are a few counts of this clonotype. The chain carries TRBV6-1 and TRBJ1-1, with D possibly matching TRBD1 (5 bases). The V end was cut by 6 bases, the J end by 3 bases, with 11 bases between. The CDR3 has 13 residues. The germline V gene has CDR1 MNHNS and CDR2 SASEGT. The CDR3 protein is CASSRVWDTEAFF. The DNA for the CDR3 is TGTGCCAGCAGCAGGGTCTGGGACACTGAAGCTTTCTTT.

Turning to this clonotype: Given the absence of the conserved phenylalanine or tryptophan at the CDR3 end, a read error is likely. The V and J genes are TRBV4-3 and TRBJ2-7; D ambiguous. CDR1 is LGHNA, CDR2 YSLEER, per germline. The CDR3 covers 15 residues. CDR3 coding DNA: TGCGCCAGCATCCAAGATTTGTCCCGCTCATACGAGCAGTACTCC. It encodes CASIQDLSRSYEQYS.

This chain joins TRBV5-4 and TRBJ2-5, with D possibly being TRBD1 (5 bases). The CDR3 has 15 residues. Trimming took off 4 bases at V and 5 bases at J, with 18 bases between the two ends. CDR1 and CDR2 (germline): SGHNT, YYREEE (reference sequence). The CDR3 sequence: CASSGHGAIGETQYF. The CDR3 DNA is TGTGCCAGCAGCGGTCATGGGGCGATCGGGGAGACCCAGTACTTC.

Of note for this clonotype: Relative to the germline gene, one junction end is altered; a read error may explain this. The CDR3 loop is CAGSQHNAPVAQRF. In DNA, the CDR3 is TGCGCCGGCAGCCAACACAACGCGCCCGTGGCCCAGCGTTTT. J is TRBJ1-5 and V is TRBV4-1, with no clear D. CDR3 length: 14 amino acids. The germline CDR1 and CDR2 sequences are MGHRA and YSYEKL.

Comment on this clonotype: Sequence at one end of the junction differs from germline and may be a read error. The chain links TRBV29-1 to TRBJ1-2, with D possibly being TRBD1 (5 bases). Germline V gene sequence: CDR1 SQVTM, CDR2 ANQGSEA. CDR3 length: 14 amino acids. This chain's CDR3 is CSIEGPGSNYGYTF. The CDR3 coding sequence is TGCAGCATTGAAGGGCCAGGGAGTAACTATGGCTACACCTTC.

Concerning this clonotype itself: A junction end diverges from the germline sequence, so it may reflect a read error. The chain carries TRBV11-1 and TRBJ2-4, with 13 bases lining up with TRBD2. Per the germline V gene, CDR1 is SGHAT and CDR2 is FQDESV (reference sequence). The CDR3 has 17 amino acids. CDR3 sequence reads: CASSFLGTSGTRNIQHF. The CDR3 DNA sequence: TGCGCCAGCAGCTTCCTCGGGACTAGCGGGACCAGAAACATTCAGCACTTC. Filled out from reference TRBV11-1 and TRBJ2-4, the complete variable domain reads EAEVAQSPRYKITEKSQAVAFWCDPISGHATLYWYRQILGQGPELLVQFQDESVVDDSQLPKDRFSAERLKGVDSTLKIQPAELGDSAMYLCASSFLGTSGTRNIQHFGAGTRLSVL.

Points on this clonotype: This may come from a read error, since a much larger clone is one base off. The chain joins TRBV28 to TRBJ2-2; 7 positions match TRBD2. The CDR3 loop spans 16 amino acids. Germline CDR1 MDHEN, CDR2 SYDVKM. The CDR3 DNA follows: TGTGCCACCCACCCCCCCACTAGCGCATACACCGGGGAGCTGTCTTTT. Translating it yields CATHPPTSAYTGELSF.

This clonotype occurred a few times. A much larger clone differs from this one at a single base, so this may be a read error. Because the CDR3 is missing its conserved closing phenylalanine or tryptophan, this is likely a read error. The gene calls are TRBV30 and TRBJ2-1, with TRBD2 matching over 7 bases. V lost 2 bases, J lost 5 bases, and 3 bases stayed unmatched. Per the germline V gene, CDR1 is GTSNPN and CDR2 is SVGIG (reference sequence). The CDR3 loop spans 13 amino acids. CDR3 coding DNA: TGTGCCTGGAGTCCCAGCGGGAACAATGAGCAGTTCCTC. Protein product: CAWSPSGNNEQFL.

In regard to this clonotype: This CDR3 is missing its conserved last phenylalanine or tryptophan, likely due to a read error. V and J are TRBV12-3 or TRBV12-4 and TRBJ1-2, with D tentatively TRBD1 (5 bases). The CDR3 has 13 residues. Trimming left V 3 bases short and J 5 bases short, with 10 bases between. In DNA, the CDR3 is TGTGCCAGCAGTTTCCGGGGCTCGTATGGCTACACCTCC. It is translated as CASSFRGSYGYTS.

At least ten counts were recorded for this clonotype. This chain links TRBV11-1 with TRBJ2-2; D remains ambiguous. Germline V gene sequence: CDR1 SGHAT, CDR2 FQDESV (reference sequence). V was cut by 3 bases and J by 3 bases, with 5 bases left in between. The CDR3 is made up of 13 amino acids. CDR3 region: CASSFWDTGELFF. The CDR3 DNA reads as TGTGCCAGCAGCTTTTGGGACACCGGGGAGCTGTTTTTT.

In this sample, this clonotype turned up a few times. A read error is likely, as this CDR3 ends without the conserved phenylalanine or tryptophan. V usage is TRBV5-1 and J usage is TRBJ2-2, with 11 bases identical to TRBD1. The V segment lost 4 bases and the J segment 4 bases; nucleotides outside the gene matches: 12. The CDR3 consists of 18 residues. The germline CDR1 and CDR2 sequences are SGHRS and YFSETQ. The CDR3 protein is CASSQLPQGTGGTGELFS. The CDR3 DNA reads TGCGCCAGCAGCCAACTCCCCCAAGGGACAGGGGGCACCGGGGAGCTGTTTTCT.